This T cell receptor (beta chain) came from a study of cytomegalovirus exposure and HLA in healthy donors. Overall study context: The 95 to 150 validation repertoires, a later analysis reported, used the same platform as the approximately 650 first-cohort repertoires. Study conclusions and caveats: Most TCR sequences showed up rarely, but some public TCRs showed up in many donors. It was found in a later analysis that first-cohort TCR clusters tended to co-occur in the 100 to 150 validation repertoires.

This clone has only a few counts. What it binds is unknown. Clones were read by immunoSEQ multiplex PCR, and TCRdb kept only the in-frame ones, dropping some. This table holds around 86,000 clones, 90% to 95% found once. The donors belonged to the roughly 130-subject validation cohort, separate from the roughly 600-subject first cohort. This clonotype was sampled from a woman aged 25 to 39 in good health and CMV-seropositive. The sample was PBMCs.

The CDR3 DNA reads as TGTGCCAGCAGCTCACAGGGTTGGGATCAGCCCCAGCATTTT. Amino acids: CASSSQGWDQPQHF. The V and J genes are TRBV5-6 and TRBJ1-5; weak D call: TRBD1 (6 bases). V was clipped by 3 bases and J by 5 bases, with 12 bases between them. The germline gives CDR1 SGHDT, CDR2 YYEEEE. There are 14 residues in the CDR3.